The 22 T cell receptor beta chains below come from one sample, sequenced in a study of blood T cell repertoires in COVID-19. Profiled with immunoSEQ multiplex PCR; TCRdb holds only in-frame clones, not every one. Of 400,000 to 450,000 clones in the sample, about nine tenths are singletons; the top ten hold 10% to 15%. Specimen: peripheral blood. The origin of the receptors is a woman in her forties or fifties with COVID-19, enrolled during active disease.

V gene TRBV7-3 combines with J gene TRBJ2-1, with D tentatively TRBD1 (7 bases). Trimming left V 2 bases short and J 7 bases short, with 15 bases between. The germline V gene encodes CDR1 SGHTA and CDR2 FQGTGA. CDR3 length equals 15 residues. The CDR3 coding sequence is TGTGCCAGCAGCTTAGGGGGGACAGTATCGAATGAGCAGTTCTTC. It yields the protein CASSLGGTVSNEQFF.

This chain links TRBV11-3 with TRBJ1-1; D uncertain. Germline loops: CDR1 SGHNT, CDR2 YENEEA. This CDR3 has 14 amino acids. Trimming pared 0 bases from V and 0 bases from J, leaving 5 bases between. Here the CDR3 DNA reads TGTGCCAGCAGCTTAGACTCAGTGAACACTGAAGCTTTCTTT. Amino acid sequence: CASSLDSVNTEAFF.

The chain combines TRBV30 with TRBJ1-1, with 10 bases identical to TRBD1. Germline CDR1 is GTSNPN and CDR2 is SVGIG (reference sequence). The CDR3 length is 19 residues. V shed 3 bases and J 2 bases; nucleotides not matched to a gene: 18. CDR3: CAWRVGLSWTGGINTEAFF. Written as DNA, the CDR3 is TGTGCCTGGAGAGTCGGGTTATCCTGGACAGGGGGGATAAACACTGAAGCTTTCTTT.

The V call is TRBV29-1, the J call TRBJ1-1; D is uncertain. Germline V gene data show CDR1 as SQVTM and CDR2 as ANQGSEA. The V end was cut by 5 bases, the J end by 5 bases, with 18 bases between. The CDR3 is 14 residues long. The CDR3 bases are TGCAGCGTTTCCCGACTCCTAATTAATACTGAAGCTTTCTTT. Protein product: CSVSRLLINTEAFF.

V usage is TRBV27 and J usage is TRBJ2-1, with D possibly TRBD2 on 5 matching bases. CDR3 size: 14 residues. Germline CDR1 and CDR2: MNHEY and SMNVEV (reference sequence). The germline V and J ends were trimmed by 5 bases and 4 bases, with 12 bases remaining between them. CDR3 amino acids: CASSTAGLYNEQFF. The CDR3 DNA reads as TGTGCCAGCAGTACCGCGGGCCTTTACAATGAGCAGTTCTTC.

The CDR3 here is CASSPADRDVTGELFF. The CDR3 nucleotides are TGTGCCAGCAGTCCTGCGGACAGGGACGTCACCGGGGAGCTGTTTTTT. The gene calls are TRBV28 and TRBJ2-2; 8 nucleotides line up with TRBD1. CDR3 size: 16 residues. V lost 5 bases and J lost 4; bases outside the gene matches: 9. Germline V CDR1 and CDR2: MDHEN, SYDVKM.

The chain combines TRBV19 with TRBJ2-1; tentatively, D is TRBD2 (5 bases). The length of the CDR3 is 15 residues. The V end lost 3 bases, the J end lost 9 bases, and 18 bases lay between the germline ends. CDR1 is LNHDA and CDR2 is SQIVND in the germline V gene (reference sequence). CDR3 in DNA: TGTGCCAGTAGTATCGGGGTACAGCAGTTCGGTGAGCAGTTCTTC. Translated, it gives CASSIGVQQFGEQFF.

The chain carries TRBV11-1 and TRBJ1-2; 7 bases map to TRBD1. The CDR3 length is 14 residues. CDR1 is SGHAT and CDR2 is FQDESV in the germline V gene (reference sequence). The junction had 6 bases not matched to a gene; V was cut back by 2 bases and J by 6 bases. In DNA, the CDR3 is TGTGCCAGCAGCTTAAACAGGGGAGGCGATGGCTACACCTTC. Protein product: CASSLNRGGDGYTF.

This chain connects TRBV7-9 to TRBJ2-2; D gene uncertain. CDR1 is SEHNR, CDR2 FQNEAQ, per germline (reference sequence). The CDR3 extends over 13 amino acids. V lost 3 bases and J lost 3, with 5 bases in between. In nucleotides, the CDR3 is TGTGCCAGCAGCTTCTCTGACACCGGGGAGCTGTTTTTT. It encodes CASSFSDTGELFF.

This clone was seen only once. This sequence joins TRBV29-1 and TRBJ1-2, with no clear D. This CDR3 spans 15 amino acids. V gave up 0 bases and J gave up 6 bases, with 17 bases separating them. Germline CDR1 reads SQVTM; CDR2 reads ANQGSEA. The CDR3 loop reads CSVEDYRGLNDGYTF. CDR3 nucleotide sequence: TGCAGCGTTGAAGATTATCGAGGTTTGAACGATGGCTACACCTTC.

This clone was observed once. The chain links TRBV3-1 (or the pseudogene TRBV3-2) to TRBJ1-1, with TRBD1 matching over 7 bases. The germline V gene has CDR1 LGHDT and CDR2 YNNKEL (reference sequence). CDR3 length: 14 amino acids. V was pared by 5 bases and J by 8 bases, with 11 bases of the junction left unmatched. The CDR3 nucleotides read TGTGCCAGCAGCTTACAGGGGACCCTCTTGGAAGCTTTCTTT. This codes for CASSLQGTLLEAFF.

This clone was seen just once. The genes are TRBV2 and TRBJ2-2; TRBD2 agrees at 8 bases. Germline V CDR1 and CDR2: SNHLY, FYNNEI. V trimming: 5 bases; J trimming: 7 bases; junction bases outside the gene matches: 15. The CDR3 loop spans 17 amino acids. The CDR3 DNA reads as TGTGCCAGCAGTTTTTCCCGCCCCGCGGGGGGCGGCGGGGAGCTGTTTTTT. Encoded protein: CASSFSRPAGGGGELFF.

The genes are TRBV6-1 and TRBJ1-5; D is undetermined. Germline lookup yields CDR1 MNHNS and CDR2 SASEGT. CDR3 length: 12 amino acids. V lost 3 bases to trimming and J lost 12 bases, with 12 bases between them. CDR3 bases: TGTGCCAGCAGTGAGTACAGAGAATTCCAGCATTTT. Translated: CASSEYREFQHF.

The chain carries TRBV5-6 and TRBJ2-3; D is perhaps TRBD2 (5 bases). This CDR3 contains 13 residues. Germline CDR1 SGHDT, CDR2 YYEEEE. The V and J ends lost 3 bases and 0 bases respectively, with 5 bases between them. The CDR3 DNA reads as TGTGCCAGCAGCTGGACTAGCACAGATACGCAGTATTTT. This gives the protein CASSWTSTDTQYF.

The CDR3 reads CASSSPSGQGRDEQFF. The CDR3 DNA sequence: TGTGCCAGTAGCTCCCCATCCGGACAGGGTAGGGATGAGCAGTTCTTC. The chain links TRBV19 to TRBJ2-1; TRBD1 agrees at 8 bases. CDR3 length: 16 amino acids. The junction had 15 bases not matched to a gene; V was cut back by 6 bases and J by 8 bases. Germline V gene sequence: CDR1 LNHDA, CDR2 SQIVND (reference sequence).

This rearrangement joins TRBV7-6 to TRBJ2-2; TRBD1 is a possible D gene (6 bases). Germline V gene data show CDR1 as SGHVS and CDR2 as FNYEAQ. V was clipped by 5 bases and J by 1 base, with 11 bases between them. CDR3 length: 15 amino acids. CDR3 in amino acids: CASSVRGGNTGELFF. The CDR3 coding sequence is TGTGCCAGCAGCGTTAGAGGGGGGAACACCGGGGAGCTGTTTTTT.

The CDR3 protein is CASSPNRGQGGYTF. The CDR3 DNA is TGTGCCAGCAGCCCTAACAGGGGGCAGGGTGGCTACACCTTC. V is TRBV7-3 and J is TRBJ1-2, with 9 bases that match TRBD1. The CDR3 consists of 14 residues. Germline V gives CDR1 SGHTA, CDR2 FQGTGA. After removal of 5 bases from V and 7 bases from J, the junction contained 8 bases not matched to a gene.

J is TRBJ2-7 and V is TRBV7-8, with D possibly TRBD2 on 5 matching bases. Germline V gene lookup returns CDR1 SGHVS and CDR2 FQNEAQ. V lost 5 bases and J lost 2, with 10 bases in between. CDR3 length: 13 amino acids. The CDR3 nucleotides read TGTGCCAGCAGCCCAGAGGGAACCTACGAGCAGTACTTC. Translating gives CASSPEGTYEQYF.

V usage is TRBV5-1 and J usage is TRBJ1-2; perhaps TRBD1 as D (6 bases). Germline V lookup: CDR1 SGHRS, CDR2 YFSETQ. The V and J ends lost 4 bases and 4 bases respectively, with 14 bases between them. The CDR3 is 14 amino acids. DNA of the CDR3: TGCGCCAGCAGCACCCTCACAGGGTCCTATGGCTACACCTTC. Translating gives CASSTLTGSYGYTF.

The rearrangement uses TRBV7-2 and TRBJ2-1, with D tentatively TRBD1 (6 bases). With 1 base removed from V and 12 bases from J, the gap between germline ends came to 25 bases. The CDR3 is 17 amino acids. Per germline, CDR1 SGHTA and CDR2 FQGNSA. CDR3 DNA sequence: TGTGCCAGCAGCTTAGTTCCGAACAGGGACATCTCCGCGGGGCAGTTCTTC. Protein product: CASSLVPNRDISAGQFF.

The rearrangement links TRBV10-1 to TRBJ1-1; TRBD1 is a possible D gene (6 bases). Germline V CDR1 and CDR2: WNHNN, SYGVQD (reference sequence). The CDR3 spans 12 residues. The germline V and J ends were trimmed by 8 bases and 1 base, with 8 bases remaining between them. The CDR3 loop is CASSTGNTEAFF. DNA of the CDR3: TGCGCCAGCTCGACAGGGAACACTGAAGCTTTCTTT.

For the CDR3, the DNA is TGTGCCAGCAGCCTGGGGACACTAGGGGAGACCCAGTACTTC. Amino acids: CASSLGTLGETQYF. The rearrangement joins TRBV3-1 (or the pseudogene TRBV3-2) to TRBJ2-5, with a tentative D call TRBD1 (6 bases). Germline lookup yields CDR1 LGHDT and CDR2 YNNKEL (reference sequence). The CDR3 sequence is 14 residues long. The ends were cut back, 4 bases at V and 5 bases at J, with 14 bases in the middle.